The source of this T cell receptor (beta chain) is a study of PD-L1 blockade in urothelial cancer. Looking at the study overall: Blood analysis occurred 3 weeks (second dose) and 6 weeks after treatment start. Per blood sample, T cells had a median of 141,255.

Notes on this clone: The antigen is not known.

Germline CDR1 reads SGHDT; CDR2 reads YYEEEE. V was shortened by 2 bases and J by 2 bases, with 14 bases between the two germline ends. CDR3 size: 15 residues. Findings and caveats of the study: At 3 weeks on treatment, tumor-associated clones expanded more with durable benefit.

TCRdb keeps only in-frame clones here, not all; method: immunoSEQ multiplex PCR. The sample shows some 52,000 clones, roughly 80% of them seen only once. The TCR sequence derives from an older man with urothelial cancer. The chain joins TRBV5-6 to TRBJ2-7; D uncertain. The sample here was PBMCs, taken around atezolizumab (anti-PD-L1) treatment. Written as DNA, the CDR3 is TGTGCCAGCAGCTTTTTTAACGCAGGCCCCTACGAGCAGTACTTC. Its translation is CASSFFNAGPYEQYF.